Below are 28 T cell receptor beta chains sequenced from a single sample in a study of vaccination and CD4 T cells after COVID-19. Stated treatment: roughly nine-day PBMC culture with coronavirus spike peptide pools or control peptides (ViraFEST assay). Their antigens remain unidentified. The Oncomine TCR Beta short-read assay was what sequenced the DNA obtained from cultured CD4+ T cells. TCRdb reprocessed the PCR reads with MiXCR, giving one entry per CDR3 protein. The sample includes 15,000 to 18,000 distinct CDR3 sequences, 40% to 45% of them seen just once. Sequenced material: cultured CD4+ T cells from blood. These receptors were obtained from a human donor with COVID-19.

The chain couples TRBV25-1 to TRBJ2-3; D ambiguous. V gave up 7 bases and J gave up 1 base, with 6 bases separating them. Germline lookup yields CDR1 MGHDK and CDR2 SYGVNS. This CDR3 has 12 residues. CDR3 coding DNA: TGTGCCAGCAACGCTGGCACAGATACGCAGTATTTT. It codes for CASNAGTDTQYF.

The chain carries TRBV24-1 and TRBJ1-4; D remains unclear. The CDR3 consists of 12 residues. The germline V and J ends were trimmed by 9 bases and 4 bases, with 8 bases remaining between them. Per germline, CDR1 KGHDR and CDR2 SFDVKD. The CDR3 sequence: CATGQSNEKLFF. Here the CDR3 DNA reads TGTGCCACCGGTCAGAGTAATGAAAAACTGTTTTTT.

The chain uses TRBV6-1 and TRBJ1-6; 7 bases are shared with TRBD1. CDR1 and CDR2 (germline): MNHNS, SASEGT. V lost 2 bases, J lost 9 bases, and 7 bases stayed unmatched. The CDR3 covers 15 residues. Written as DNA, the CDR3 is TGTGCCAGCAGTGAAATGACAGGGAGCTTTTCACCCCTCCACTTT. Its translation: CASSEMTGSFSPLHF.

This clonotype was detected a few times. V and J are TRBV19 and TRBJ1-2; 7 nucleotides match TRBD1. The V gene's germline CDR1 is LNHDA and CDR2 SQIVND (reference sequence). With 7 bases clipped from V and 11 bases from J, the junction kept 22 bases outside the gene matches. CDR3 length: 16 amino acids. The CDR3, as DNA: TGTGCCAGTACCCCGATGCGACAGGGAAGCCGTAGTTCGTACACCTTC. Protein product: CASTPMRQGSRSSYTF. Drawing the rest from reference TRBV19 and TRBJ1-2, the complete variable domain is DGGITQSPKYLFRKEGQNVTLSCEQNLNHDAMYWYRQDPGQGLRLIYYSQIVNDFQKGDIAEGYSVSREKKESFPLTVTSAQKNPTAFYLCASTPMRQGSRSSYTFGSGTRLTVV.

CDR3 loop: CASSLGSRDNEQFF. The CDR3 DNA sequence: TGTGCCAGCAGCTTAGGTAGCAGAGACAATGAGCAGTTCTTC. V is TRBV7-2 and J is TRBJ2-1; no clear D. Germline assignment: CDR1 SGHTA and CDR2 FQGNSA. Trimming left V 1 base short and J 5 bases short, with 9 bases between. The CDR3 has 14 amino acids.

The chain carries TRBV7-9 and TRBJ2-4; TRBD1 aligns across 11 bases. The trim removed 5 bases at V and 3 bases at J, leaving 9 bases unmatched. CDR3 size: 17 residues. Germline CDR1 and CDR2: SEHNR and FQNEAQ (reference sequence). The chain's CDR3 is CASSAGQGEFDKNIQYF. For the CDR3, the DNA is TGTGCCAGCAGCGCGGGACAGGGGGAATTTGACAAAAACATTCAGTACTTC.

This clonotype was counted a single time. V is TRBV10-3 and J is TRBJ2-5; 11 bases fit TRBD1. The CDR3 is 12 amino acids. The ends lost 11 bases at V and 3 bases at J; junction bases unmatched: 2. Per the germline V gene, CDR1 is ENHRY and CDR2 is SYGVKD. CDR3 DNA sequence: TGTGCCGCGGGACAGGGGGAAGAGACCCAGTACTTC. This sequence encodes CAAGQGEETQYF.

The rearrangement links TRBV9 to TRBJ2-3; tentatively, D is TRBD2 (6 bases). Germline loops: CDR1 SGDLS, CDR2 YYNGEE. Trimming cost V 0 bases and J 3 bases, with 11 bases left between them. The CDR3 is made up of 15 amino acids. CDR3 protein: CASSVGAGRTDTQYF. Written as DNA, the CDR3 is TGTGCCAGCAGCGTAGGTGCGGGAAGAACAGATACGCAGTATTTT.

The chain combines TRBV2 with TRBJ2-1, with TRBD2 matching 7 bases. CDR3 size: 15 residues. V was clipped by 3 bases and J by 4 bases; unmatched bases: 6. CDR1 is SNHLY, CDR2 FYNNEI, per germline. CDR3 DNA sequence: TGTGCCAGCAGTGACGCTCGGGGGGAATACAATGAGCAGTTCTTC. Translation gives CASSDARGEYNEQFF.

This clonotype was counted between two and nine times. The genes are TRBV2 and TRBJ1-1; TRBD1 aligns across 8 bases. From germline, CDR1 is SNHLY and CDR2 FYNNEI. With V trimmed by 4 bases and J by 5 bases, 6 bases remained unmatched. The CDR3 runs to 14 residues. CDR3 DNA sequence: TGTGCCAGCAGTGGGGGGACAGGACGTACTGAAGCTTTCTTT. Protein product: CASSGGTGRTEAFF.

The chain recombines TRBV4-1 with TRBJ2-2; 9 nucleotides agree with TRBD1. The ends lost 3 bases at V and 4 bases at J; junction bases unmatched: 18. This CDR3 is built from 20 residues. CDR1 is MGHRA, CDR2 YSYEKL, per germline. This chain's CDR3 is CASSHYAPGQGPMSTGELFF. DNA for the CDR3: TGCGCCAGCAGCCATTATGCCCCGGGACAGGGACCCATGAGCACCGGGGAGCTGTTTTTT.

The CDR3 here is CAWGRGPTGELFF. The CDR3 nucleotides read TGTGCCTGGGGTAGGGGGCCGACCGGGGAGCTGTTTTTT. The chain is built from TRBV30 and TRBJ2-2; 7 nucleotides agree with TRBD1. The CDR3 is 13 amino acids. The V and J ends lost 5 bases and 5 bases, in that order; junction bases with no gene match: 5. Germline values: CDR1 GTSNPN, CDR2 SVGIG (reference sequence).

This clonotype was counted only a few times. The chain employs TRBV27 and TRBJ2-7, with D possibly matching TRBD1 (6 bases). In germline, CDR1 is MNHEY, CDR2 SMNVEV (reference sequence). The CDR3 loop spans 15 amino acids. Trimming took off 0 bases at V and 2 bases at J, with 11 bases between the two ends. CDR3: CASSLSTGVTYEQYF. The CDR3 nucleotides are TGTGCCAGCAGTTTATCGACAGGTGTTACCTACGAGCAGTACTTC.

A word on this clonotype: The germline gene is not matched at one end of the junction; a read error may be the cause. This chain uses TRBV7-7 with TRBJ2-2; TRBD2 aligns across 11 bases. The CDR3 is made up of 15 amino acids. The V gene's germline CDR1 is SSHAT and CDR2 FNYEAQ (reference sequence). The CDR3 sequence is CASSASGGPIGELFF. The CDR3 region has the DNA TGTGCTAGCAGCGCTAGCGGGGGGCCCATCGGGGAGCTGTTTTTT.

This rearrangement joins TRBV28 to TRBJ1-5; D ambiguous. Trimming removed 3 bases from V and 7 bases from J, with 7 bases in between. This CDR3 is 12 amino acids long. Germline V lookup: CDR1 MDHEN, CDR2 SYDVKM. The CDR3 protein is CASSLLGQPQHF. In nucleotides, the CDR3 is TGTGCCAGCAGTTTGTTGGGGCAGCCCCAGCATTTT. Together with reference TRBV28 and TRBJ1-5, the CDR3 gives the full variable domain: DVKVTQSSRYLVKRTGEKVFLECVQDMDHENMFWYRQDPGLGLRLIYFSYDVKMKEKGDIPEGYSVSREKKERFSLILESASTNQTSMYLCASSLLGQPQHFGDGTRLSIL.

This clonotype counts as medium-sized. This chain uses TRBV5-5 with TRBJ1-1; unclear D gene. V was shortened by 6 bases and J by 3 bases, with 9 bases between the two germline ends. Germline V gene data show CDR1 as SGHKS and CDR2 as YYEKEE (reference sequence). The CDR3 sequence is 12 residues long. CDR3 coding DNA: TGTGCCAGCACCCCTCGGGACACTGAAGCTTTCTTT. This sequence encodes CASTPRDTEAFF.

Note on this clonotype: An end of the junction differs from the germline gene, which may be a read error. Written as DNA, the CDR3 is TGCACCAGCAGTCTATCGTTGGTGGGGGGTCTACAGCCCCAGCATTTT. Encoded protein: CTSSLSLVGGLQPQHF. The chain carries TRBV27 and TRBJ1-5; D is perhaps TRBD1 (5 bases). In germline, CDR1 is MNHEY, CDR2 SMNVEV (reference sequence). The CDR3 has 16 residues.

This rearrangement joins TRBV19 to TRBJ1-5; 10 bases are a match to TRBD1. CDR1 is LNHDA, CDR2 SQIVND, per germline (reference sequence). The length of the CDR3 is 17 residues. Trimming cost V 5 bases and J 0 bases; bases outside gene matches: 7. CDR3 in amino acids: CASSSRQGARSNQPQHF. CDR3 DNA sequence: TGTGCCAGTAGTTCCAGACAGGGGGCGCGTAGCAATCAGCCCCAGCATTTT. The full variable domain, rest sourced from reference TRBV19 and TRBJ1-5, is DGGITQSPKYLFRKEGQNVTLSCEQNLNHDAMYWYRQDPGQGLRLIYYSQIVNDFQKGDIAEGYSVSREKKESFPLTVTSAQKNPTAFYLCASSSRQGARSNQPQHFGDGTRLSIL.

The chain uses TRBV7-7 and TRBJ2-7; 7 nucleotides align to TRBD1. The CDR3 is made up of 13 amino acids. Looked up from germline, CDR1 is SSHAT and CDR2 is FNYEAQ (reference sequence). CDR3 amino acids: CASHLGQNYEQYF. CDR3 DNA sequence: TGTGCTAGCCATTTGGGACAGAACTACGAGCAGTACTTC.

The V and J genes are TRBV28 and TRBJ1-5; D gene unclear. This CDR3 contains 13 residues. Trimming removed 2 bases at V and 5 bases at J, with 7 bases between. From germline, CDR1 is MDHEN and CDR2 SYDVKM. The CDR3 spells CASSLGPHQPQHF. For the CDR3, the DNA is TGTGCCAGCAGTTTAGGCCCCCATCAGCCCCAGCATTTT. Using reference TRBV28 and TRBJ1-5 for the parts outside the CDR3, the full variable domain is DVKVTQSSRYLVKRTGEKVFLECVQDMDHENMFWYRQDPGLGLRLIYFSYDVKMKEKGDIPEGYSVSREKKERFSLILESASTNQTSMYLCASSLGPHQPQHFGDGTRLSIL.

The chain couples TRBV27 to TRBJ1-1, with a weak D call TRBD1 (6 bases). This CDR3 has 14 amino acids. Trimming left V 5 bases short and J 6 bases short, with 16 bases between. Germline CDR1 is MNHEY and CDR2 is SMNVEV (reference sequence). CDR3 nucleotides: TGTGCCAGCAGTCCCCGACCAGACAGGTCTGAAGCTTTCTTT. Translation gives CASSPRPDRSEAFF.

The chain has TRBV20-1 and TRBJ1-4; tentative D call: TRBD1 (5 bases). This CDR3 is 14 amino acids long. Trimming cost V 5 bases and J 4 bases, with 14 bases left between them. The germline CDR1 and CDR2 sequences are DFQATT and SNEGSKA (reference sequence). In nucleotides, the CDR3 is TGCAGTGCTTCACCGGGACCGATTAATGAAAAACTGTTTTTT. Translation: CSASPGPINEKLFF.

This clonotype showed up just a few times. The rearrangement uses TRBV10-3 and TRBJ2-3, with a weak D call TRBD2 (5 bases). Trimming took 1 base from V and 0 from J, leaving 17 bases between them. The CDR3 is made up of 18 amino acids. The V gene's germline CDR1 is ENHRY and CDR2 SYGVKD. The CDR3 region is CAISEWLAPAPSTDTQYF. DNA of the CDR3: TGTGCCATCAGTGAGTGGCTAGCCCCAGCCCCTAGCACAGATACGCAGTATTTT.

On this clonotype: The junction departs from germline at one end; a sequencing error may be responsible. The chain is built from TRBV7-7 and TRBJ2-1; possibly TRBD1 for D (6 bases). Germline V gives CDR1 SSHAT, CDR2 FNYEAQ (reference sequence). The CDR3 runs to 15 residues. The chain's CDR3 is CASSLVGASYNEQFF. DNA for the CDR3: TGTGCTAGCAGCTTAGTGGGGGCCTCCTACAATGAGCAGTTCTTC.

J is TRBJ2-1 and V is TRBV11-3; D assignment may be TRBD1 or TRBD2 (6 bases each). Trimming shortened V by 1 base and J by 0 bases, and 10 bases separated the two germline ends. Germline assignment: CDR1 SGHNT and CDR2 YENEEA. The CDR3 loop spans 16 amino acids. The CDR3: CASSLGGAYSYNEQFF. The CDR3 coding sequence is TGTGCCAGCAGCTTAGGGGGGGCTTACTCCTACAATGAGCAGTTCTTC.

This clonotype was found once. The chain employs TRBV9 and TRBJ1-5; tentatively, D is TRBD1 (5 bases). The germline V gene encodes CDR1 SGDLS and CDR2 YYNGEE. The CDR3 has 16 residues. Trimming stripped 3 bases from V and 3 bases from J, with 16 bases between. CDR3 nucleotide sequence: TGTGCCAGCAGCGGCGGTATCGGGGCCTTCAATCAGCCCCAGCATTTT. It encodes CASSGGIGAFNQPQHF.

The rearrangement links TRBV10-2 to TRBJ2-7; a weak D match, TRBD1 (5 bases). In germline, CDR1 is WSHSY, CDR2 SAAADI. Trimming shortened V by 2 bases and J by 3 bases, and 17 bases separated the two germline ends. The CDR3 is 16 residues long. CDR3 DNA sequence: TGCGCCAGCAGTGAGGGGGCGCGCGGTTTTCGCTACGAGCAGTACTTC. Translated: CASSEGARGFRYEQYF.

CDR3 bases: TGCAGTGCTAGAGATCCCCCCGGCAGCCGGCGTGGCTACACCTTC. Translating it yields CSARDPPGSRRGYTF. V gene TRBV20-1 combines with J gene TRBJ1-2; D ambiguous. V shed 0 bases and J shed 7 bases, with 18 bases lying between them. CDR3 length: 15 amino acids. CDR1 and CDR2 (germline): DFQATT, SNEGSKA (reference sequence).